Here is one T cell receptor beta chain with its context. The antigen is undetermined. These data are taken from a study of chemoradiotherapy in HPV16-positive cancers. Looking at the study overall: Functional T-cell assays on a couple of HPV16-positive patients' cells defined candidate HPV-specific clones and common TCR motifs.

This CDR3 contains 14 residues. Per germline, CDR1 SGHRS and CDR2 YFSETQ. The V and J ends lost 1 base and 5 bases respectively, with 12 bases between them. Repertoires were generated with immunoSEQ multiplex PCR, while TCRdb's copy carries only in-frame clones and drops some. The profile shows 8,000 to 10,000 clones, more than 75% of them singletons. Repeated repertoire sampling spanned the course of chemoradiotherapy. Notes on the study in general: HPV-responsive T-cell expansion during chemoradiotherapy was linked to improved recurrence-free survival in HPV16-positive patients. Candidate HPV-specific clones and E7-related TCR motifs grew in tumor during treatment.

This TCR was sampled from a human donor with HPV-associated anogenital cancer. The sample consisted of tumor tissue, taken from a patient who underwent chemoradiotherapy. The chain combines TRBV5-1 with TRBJ2-5; D is uncertain. CDR3 amino acids: CASSLLGVVETQYF. The CDR3 DNA reads TGCGCCAGCAGCTTGTTAGGAGTCGTGGAGACCCAGTACTTC.